This T cell receptor beta chain was observed in a study of T cell responses to AZD1222 COVID-19 vaccine. Findings and limits, study-wide: White British people made up most donors, females outnumbered males, and clonal diversity was possibly underestimated. Baseline seropositivity occurred in only a handful of AZD1222 recipients. Distributed over spike, vaccine-associated CD4 TCRs predominated at 160-218 and 743-854. Spike-specific TCR breadth and depth rose after two AZD1222 doses.

The assay was immunoSEQ multiplex PCR, and TCRdb's table has in-frame clones only and misses some. The table has some 150,000 clones, roughly nine tenths seen once. As concerns this clone: The antigen is not known.

V trimming: 3 bases; J trimming: 8 bases; junction bases outside the gene matches: 7. The CDR3 spans 15 residues. The germline V gene has CDR1 SGHNT and CDR2 YYREEE (reference sequence). V and J are TRBV5-4 and TRBJ1-6, with TRBD1 matching 8 bases. Sequencing used peripheral blood, obtained on day 0 of MenACWY control vaccination. The source of this sequence is an adult in good health. Here the CDR3 DNA reads TGTGCCAGCAGCTCGGCGGACAGGGCGGATTCACCCCTCCACTTT. It is translated as CASSSADRADSPLHF.